One and the same sample provided the 2 T cell receptor beta chains below, sequenced in a study of CD8+ T cells in alopecia areata. cDNA serving as the sequencing template came from extracted, reverse transcribed RNA. Sequencing was performed with immunoSEQ multiplex PCR; in TCRdb, only in-frame clones are kept and a portion is missing. This sample carries around 100,000 clones, around 50% of them seen once, and the ten largest clones take 12%. Treatment here: oral pan-JAK inhibitor, 5-10 mg twice daily. This specimen consisted of CD8+ T cells sorted from blood, obtained at week 24, from a patient treated with tofacitinib. Source of these receptors: a human donor with alopecia areata.

The chain has TRBV6-5 and TRBJ1-5; D gene uncertain. V was cut by 6 bases and J by 2 bases, with 11 bases left in between. CDR1 and CDR2 from the germline V gene are MNHEY and SVGAGI. This CDR3 has 14 residues. CDR3 nucleotide sequence: TGTGCCAGCAGAAAACAGATCCGCAATCAGCCCCAGCATTTT. Translation gives CASRKQIRNQPQHF.

The chain uses TRBV7-2 and TRBJ1-5; tentative D call: TRBD1 (6 bases). Germline V gives CDR1 SGHTA, CDR2 FQGNSA. The CDR3 contains 14 residues. V lost 7 bases and J 2 bases, leaving 12 bases between the germline ends. The CDR3 bases are TGTGCCAGCAACGAGGAGGGGGGCAATCAGCCCCAGCATTTT. This gives the protein CASNEEGGNQPQHF. Complete variable domain (other parts from reference TRBV7-2 and TRBJ1-5): GAGVSQSPSNKVTEKGKDVELRCDPISGHTALYWYRQSLGQGLEFLIYFQGNSAPDKSGLPSDRFSAERTGGSVSTLTIQRTQQEDSAVYLCASNEEGGNQPQHFGDGTRLSIL.